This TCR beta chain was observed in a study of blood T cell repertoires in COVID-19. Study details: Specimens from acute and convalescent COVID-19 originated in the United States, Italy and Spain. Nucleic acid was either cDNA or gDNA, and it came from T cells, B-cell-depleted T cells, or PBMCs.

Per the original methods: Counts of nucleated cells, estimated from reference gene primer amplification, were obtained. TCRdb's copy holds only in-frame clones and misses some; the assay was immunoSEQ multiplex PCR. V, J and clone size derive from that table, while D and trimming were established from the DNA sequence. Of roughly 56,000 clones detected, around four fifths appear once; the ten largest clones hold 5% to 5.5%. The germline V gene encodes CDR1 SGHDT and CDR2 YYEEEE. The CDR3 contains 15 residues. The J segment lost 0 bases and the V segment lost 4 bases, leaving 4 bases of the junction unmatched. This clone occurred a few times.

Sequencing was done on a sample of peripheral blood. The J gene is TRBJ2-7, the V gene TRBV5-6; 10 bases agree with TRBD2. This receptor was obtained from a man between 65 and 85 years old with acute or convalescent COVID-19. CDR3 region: CASSLSGRSSYEQYF. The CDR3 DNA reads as TGTGCCAGCAGCCTTAGCGGGAGGAGCTCCTACGAGCAGTACTTC.